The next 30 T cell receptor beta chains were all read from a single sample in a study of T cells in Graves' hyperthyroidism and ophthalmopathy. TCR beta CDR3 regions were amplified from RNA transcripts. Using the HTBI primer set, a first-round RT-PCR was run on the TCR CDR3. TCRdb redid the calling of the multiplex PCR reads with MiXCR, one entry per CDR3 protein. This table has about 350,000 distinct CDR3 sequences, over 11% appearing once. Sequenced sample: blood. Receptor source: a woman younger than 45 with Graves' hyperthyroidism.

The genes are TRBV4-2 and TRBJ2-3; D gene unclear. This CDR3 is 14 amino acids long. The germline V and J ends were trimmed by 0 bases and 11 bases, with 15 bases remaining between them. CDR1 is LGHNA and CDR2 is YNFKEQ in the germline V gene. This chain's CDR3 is CASSQDRSASKQYF. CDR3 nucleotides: TGTGCCAGCAGCCAAGATAGGAGCGCATCTAAGCAGTATTTT.

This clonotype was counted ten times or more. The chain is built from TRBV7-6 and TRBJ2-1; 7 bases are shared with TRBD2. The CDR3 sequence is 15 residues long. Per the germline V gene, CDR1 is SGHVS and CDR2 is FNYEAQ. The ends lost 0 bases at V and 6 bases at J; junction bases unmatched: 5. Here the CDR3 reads CASSLAASGSNEQFF. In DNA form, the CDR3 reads TGTGCCAGCAGCTTAGCAGCTAGCGGTTCCAATGAGCAGTTCTTC.

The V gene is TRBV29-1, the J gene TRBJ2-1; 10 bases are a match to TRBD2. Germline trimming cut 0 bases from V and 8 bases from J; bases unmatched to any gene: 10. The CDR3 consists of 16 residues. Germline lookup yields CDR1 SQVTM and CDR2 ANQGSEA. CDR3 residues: CSVEELRAGGRDEQFF. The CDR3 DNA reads TGCAGCGTTGAAGAGCTGAGAGCGGGAGGGAGGGATGAGCAGTTCTTC.

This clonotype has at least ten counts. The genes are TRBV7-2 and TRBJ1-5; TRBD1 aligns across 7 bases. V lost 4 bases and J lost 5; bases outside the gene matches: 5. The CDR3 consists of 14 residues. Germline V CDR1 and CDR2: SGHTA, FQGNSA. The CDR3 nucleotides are TGTGCCAGCAGCTGGGCAGGGGGGGATCAGCCCCAGCATTTT. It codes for CASSWAGGDQPQHF.

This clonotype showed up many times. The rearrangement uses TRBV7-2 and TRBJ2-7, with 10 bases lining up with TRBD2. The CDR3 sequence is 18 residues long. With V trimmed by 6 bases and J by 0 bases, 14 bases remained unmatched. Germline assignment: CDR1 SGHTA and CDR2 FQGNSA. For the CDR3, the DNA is TGTGCCAGCAGGTTTACAGCGGGAGGGCCCAGGAGCTCCTACGAGCAGTACTTC. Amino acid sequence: CASRFTAGGPRSSYEQYF.

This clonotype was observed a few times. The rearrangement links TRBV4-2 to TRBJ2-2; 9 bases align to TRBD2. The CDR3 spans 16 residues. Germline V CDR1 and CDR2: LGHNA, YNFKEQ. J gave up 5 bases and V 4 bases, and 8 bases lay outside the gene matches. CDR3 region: CASSLSGTSQTGELFF. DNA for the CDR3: TGTGCCAGCAGCCTCTCCGGGACTAGCCAGACCGGGGAGCTGTTTTTT.

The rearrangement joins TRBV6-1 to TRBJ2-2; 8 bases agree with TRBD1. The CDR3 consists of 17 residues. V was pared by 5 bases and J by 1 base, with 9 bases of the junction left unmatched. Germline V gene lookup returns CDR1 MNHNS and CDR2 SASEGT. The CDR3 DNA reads TGTGCCAGCAGTTCTCCCGCCGGGACAGGGAACACCGGGGAGCTGTTTTTT. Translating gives CASSSPAGTGNTGELFF.

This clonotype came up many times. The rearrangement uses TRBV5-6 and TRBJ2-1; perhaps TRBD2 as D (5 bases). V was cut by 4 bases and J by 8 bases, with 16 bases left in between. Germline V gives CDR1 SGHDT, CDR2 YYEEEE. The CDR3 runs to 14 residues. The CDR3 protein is CASSGIFLADEQFF. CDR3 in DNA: TGTGCCAGCAGCGGGATATTCCTAGCAGATGAGCAGTTCTTC.

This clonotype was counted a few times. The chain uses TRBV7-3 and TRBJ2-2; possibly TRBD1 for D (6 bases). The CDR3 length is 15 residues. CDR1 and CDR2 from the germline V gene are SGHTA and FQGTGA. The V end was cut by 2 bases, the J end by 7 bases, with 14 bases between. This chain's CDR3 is CASSLSSGAHGELFF. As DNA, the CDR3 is TGTGCCAGCAGCTTATCTTCAGGGGCGCACGGGGAGCTGTTTTTT.

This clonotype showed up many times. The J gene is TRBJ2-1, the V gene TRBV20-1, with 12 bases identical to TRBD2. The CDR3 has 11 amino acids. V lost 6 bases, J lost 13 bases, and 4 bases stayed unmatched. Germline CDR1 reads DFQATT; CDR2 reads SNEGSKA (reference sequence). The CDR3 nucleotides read TGCAGTGCACCTAGCGGGAGGGTCCAGTTCTTC. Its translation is CSAPSGRVQFF.

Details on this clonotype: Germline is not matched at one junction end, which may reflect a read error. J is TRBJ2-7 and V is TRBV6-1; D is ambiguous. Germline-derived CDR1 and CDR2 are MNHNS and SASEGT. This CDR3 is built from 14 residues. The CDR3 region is CASIEAPSSYEQYF. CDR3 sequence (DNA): TGTGCCAGCATTGAAGCTCCTAGCTCCTACGAGCAGTACTTC.

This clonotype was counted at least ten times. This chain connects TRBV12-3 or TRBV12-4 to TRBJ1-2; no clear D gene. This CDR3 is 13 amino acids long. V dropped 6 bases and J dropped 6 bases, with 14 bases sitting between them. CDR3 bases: TGTGCCAGCAGACCTTCGGGCAGAGATGGCTACACCTTC. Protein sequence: CASRPSGRDGYTF.

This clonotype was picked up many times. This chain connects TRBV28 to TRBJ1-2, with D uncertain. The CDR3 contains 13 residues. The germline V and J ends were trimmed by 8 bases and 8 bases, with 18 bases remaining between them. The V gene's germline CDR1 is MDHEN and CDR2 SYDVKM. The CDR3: CASQETGMIGYTF. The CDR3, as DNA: TGTGCCAGCCAGGAGACCGGGATGATCGGCTACACCTTC.

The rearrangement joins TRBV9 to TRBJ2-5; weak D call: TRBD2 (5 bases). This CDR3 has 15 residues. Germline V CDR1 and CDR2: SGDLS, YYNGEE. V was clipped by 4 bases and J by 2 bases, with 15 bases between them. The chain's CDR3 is CASSPGWSGQETQYF. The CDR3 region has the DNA TGTGCCAGCAGCCCCGGGTGGAGCGGACAAGAGACCCAGTACTTC.

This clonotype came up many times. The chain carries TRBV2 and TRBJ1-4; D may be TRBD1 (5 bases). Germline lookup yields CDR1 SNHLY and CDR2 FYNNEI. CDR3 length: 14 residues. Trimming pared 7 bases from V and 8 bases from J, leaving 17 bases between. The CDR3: CASKQGRREEKLFF. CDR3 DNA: TGTGCCAGCAAGCAGGGCCGTAGAGAAGAAAAACTGTTTTTT.

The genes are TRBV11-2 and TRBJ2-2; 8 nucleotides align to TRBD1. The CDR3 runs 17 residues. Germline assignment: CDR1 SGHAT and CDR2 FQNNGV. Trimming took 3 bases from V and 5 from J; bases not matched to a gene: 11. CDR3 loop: CASSFYMMTGATGELFF. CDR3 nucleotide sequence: TGTGCCAGCAGCTTTTATATGATGACAGGGGCAACCGGGGAGCTGTTTTTT.

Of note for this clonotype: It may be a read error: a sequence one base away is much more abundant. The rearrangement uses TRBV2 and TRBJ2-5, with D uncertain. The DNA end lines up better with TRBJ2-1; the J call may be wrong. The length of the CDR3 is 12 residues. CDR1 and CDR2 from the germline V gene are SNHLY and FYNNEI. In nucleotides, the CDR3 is TGTGCCAGCAGTGAAACCCAAGAGACCCAGTTCTTC. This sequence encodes CASSETQETQFF.

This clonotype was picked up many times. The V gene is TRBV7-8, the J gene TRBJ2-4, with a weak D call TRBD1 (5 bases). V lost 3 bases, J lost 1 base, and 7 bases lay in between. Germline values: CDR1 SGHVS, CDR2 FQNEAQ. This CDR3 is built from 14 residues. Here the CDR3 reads CASSLTVAKNIQYF. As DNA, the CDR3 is TGTGCCAGCAGCTTGACAGTTGCCAAAAACATTCAGTACTTC. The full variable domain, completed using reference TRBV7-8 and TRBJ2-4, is GAGVSQSPRYKVAKRGQDVALRCDPISGHVSLFWYQQALGQGPEFLTYFQNEAQLDKSGLPSDRFFAERPEGSVSTLKIQRTQQEDSAVYLCASSLTVAKNIQYFGAGTRLSVL.

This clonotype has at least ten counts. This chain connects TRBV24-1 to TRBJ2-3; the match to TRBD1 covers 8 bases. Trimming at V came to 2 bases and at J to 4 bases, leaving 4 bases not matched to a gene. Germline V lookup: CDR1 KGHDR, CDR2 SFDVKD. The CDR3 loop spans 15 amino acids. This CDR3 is CATSDSGQGADTQYF. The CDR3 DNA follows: TGTGCCACCAGTGATTCCGGACAGGGTGCAGATACGCAGTATTTT.

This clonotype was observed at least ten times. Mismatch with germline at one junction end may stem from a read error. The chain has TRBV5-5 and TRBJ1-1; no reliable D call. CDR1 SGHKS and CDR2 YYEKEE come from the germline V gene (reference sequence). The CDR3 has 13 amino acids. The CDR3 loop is CANSFSPNTEAFF. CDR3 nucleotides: TGTGCCAACAGCTTCTCACCGAACACTGAAGCTTTCTTT.

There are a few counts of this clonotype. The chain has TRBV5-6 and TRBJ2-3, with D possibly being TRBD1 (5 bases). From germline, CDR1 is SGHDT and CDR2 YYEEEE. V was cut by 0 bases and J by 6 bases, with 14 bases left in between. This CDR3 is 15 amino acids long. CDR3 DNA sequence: TGTGCCAGCAGCTTGGTAGGGGCTTTGGGCGATACGCAGTATTTT. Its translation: CASSLVGALGDTQYF. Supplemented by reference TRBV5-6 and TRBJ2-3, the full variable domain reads DAGVTQSPTHLIKTRGQQVTLRCSPKSGHDTVSWYQQALGQGPQFIFQYYEEEERQRGNFPDRFSGHQFPNYSSELNVNALLLGDSALYLCASSLVGALGDTQYFGPGTRLTVL.

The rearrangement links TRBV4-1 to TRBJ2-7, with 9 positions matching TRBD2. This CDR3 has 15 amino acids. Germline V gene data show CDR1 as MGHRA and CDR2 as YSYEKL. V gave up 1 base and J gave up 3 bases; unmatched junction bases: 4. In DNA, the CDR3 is TGCGCCAGCAGCCAAGTAGCGGGAGCGAGCTACGAGCAGTACTTC. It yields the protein CASSQVAGASYEQYF.

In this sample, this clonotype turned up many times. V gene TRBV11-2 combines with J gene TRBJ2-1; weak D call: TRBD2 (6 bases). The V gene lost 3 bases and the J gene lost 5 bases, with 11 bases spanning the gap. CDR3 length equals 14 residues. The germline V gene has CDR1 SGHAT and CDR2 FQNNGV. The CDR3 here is CASSFGAGHNEQFF. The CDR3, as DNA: TGTGCCAGCAGCTTTGGGGCGGGGCACAATGAGCAGTTCTTC.

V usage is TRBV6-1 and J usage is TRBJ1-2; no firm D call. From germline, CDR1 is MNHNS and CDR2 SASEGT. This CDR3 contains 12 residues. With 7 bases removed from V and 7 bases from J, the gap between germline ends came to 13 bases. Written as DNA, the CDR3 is TGTGCCAGCACGATGGGTCTGGGTGGCTACACCTTC. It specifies CASTMGLGGYTF.

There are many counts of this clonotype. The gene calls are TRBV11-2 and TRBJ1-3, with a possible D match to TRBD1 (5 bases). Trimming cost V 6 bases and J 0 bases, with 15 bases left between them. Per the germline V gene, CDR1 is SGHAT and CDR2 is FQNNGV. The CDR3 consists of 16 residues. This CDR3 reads CASRSPRDGSGNTIYF. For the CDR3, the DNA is TGTGCCAGCAGATCGCCCAGGGATGGCTCTGGAAACACCATATATTTT.

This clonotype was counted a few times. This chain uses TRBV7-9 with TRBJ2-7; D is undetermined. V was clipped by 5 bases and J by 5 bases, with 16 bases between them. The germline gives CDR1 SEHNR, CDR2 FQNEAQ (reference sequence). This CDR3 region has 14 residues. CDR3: CASSRLVGGDEQYF. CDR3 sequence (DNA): TGTGCCAGCAGCCGATTAGTGGGTGGGGACGAGCAGTACTTC.

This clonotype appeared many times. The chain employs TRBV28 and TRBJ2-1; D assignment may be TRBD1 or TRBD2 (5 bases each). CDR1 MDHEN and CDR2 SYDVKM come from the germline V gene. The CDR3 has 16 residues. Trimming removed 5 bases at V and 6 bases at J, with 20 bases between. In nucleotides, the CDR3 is TGTGCCAGCAGTAGACTACAGGTTTACTTTACCAATGAGCAGTTCTTC. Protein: CASSRLQVYFTNEQFF.

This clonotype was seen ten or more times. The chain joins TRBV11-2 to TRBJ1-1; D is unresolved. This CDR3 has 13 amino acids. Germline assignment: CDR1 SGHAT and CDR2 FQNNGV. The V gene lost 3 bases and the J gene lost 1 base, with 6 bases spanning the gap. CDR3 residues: CASSFGENTEAFF. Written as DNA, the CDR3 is TGTGCCAGCAGCTTTGGGGAGAACACTGAAGCTTTCTTT.

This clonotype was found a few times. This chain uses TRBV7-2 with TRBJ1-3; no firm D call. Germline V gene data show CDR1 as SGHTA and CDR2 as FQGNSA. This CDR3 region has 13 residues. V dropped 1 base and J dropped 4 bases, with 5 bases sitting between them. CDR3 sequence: CASSLVWGNTIYF. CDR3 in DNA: TGTGCCAGCAGCTTAGTTTGGGGAAACACCATATATTTT.

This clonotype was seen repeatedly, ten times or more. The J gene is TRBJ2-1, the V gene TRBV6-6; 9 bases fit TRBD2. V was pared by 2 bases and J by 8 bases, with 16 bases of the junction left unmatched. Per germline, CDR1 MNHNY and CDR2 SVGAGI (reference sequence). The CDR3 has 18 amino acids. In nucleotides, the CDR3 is TGTGCCAGCAGTTACAGACCCGGGGACGCGGGAGGGTTCGATGAGCAGTTCTTC. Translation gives CASSYRPGDAGGFDEQFF.